This T cell receptor beta chain was sequenced in a study of cytomegalovirus exposure and HLA in healthy donors (TCRdb year 2017). Turning to the overall study: An earlier analysis of several hundred of the donors reported around 280 Gb of sequence data and 100 million to 120 million unique TCR beta sequences obtained from around 180 million T cells. An early release that covered approximately 600 HLA-typed donors contained around 300 gigabases of sequencing data and 75 million to 100 million unique TCR sequences. Of the 350 to 450 genotyped donors, over 65% fell in the genetic ancestry cluster associated with self-reported Caucasian donors. The study aimed to test whether cataloging public T cell receptors could reveal signatures of past pathogen exposure. The study profiled the T cell repertoires of 550 to 700 subjects by immunosequencing and related them to cytomegalovirus serostatus. In addition to the first cohort of hundreds of subjects, a separate validation cohort of approximately 130 different subjects was used. To predict cytomegalovirus infection status, the study brought together high-throughput TCR immunosequencing, statistical association of individual TCRs with disease status, and machine learning. To study patterns of TCR occurrence, a later analysis re-analyzed previously published TCR beta repertoires from around 670 donors and added high-resolution HLA genotyping. In the later analysis, no new phenotypic data were used to find candidate immune exposures; instead, reliance was placed on TCR beta sequences and their occurrence across donors. To decide whether each TCR beta V gene segment behaved as functional or pseudogenic, an earlier analysis of approximately 620 of the donors relied on high-throughput TCR beta sequencing. Alongside the repertoire data, information on donor age, sex, ethnicity and CMV serostatus was compiled. In a later genetic analysis, genome-wide SNP genotypes for about 55% of the 666 donors were used, and that subset was treated as a discovery cohort. Every discovery cohort repertoire had been produced on one sequencing platform. Both class I and class II loci were covered by HLA typing, at four-digit resolution. The number of donors typed differed by locus, with about 629-640 for A, B, C, DRB1 and DQB1, 522 for DQA1, about 610 for DPA1, and under 490 for DPB1. Roughly 5 DR-DQ haplotypes were handled as single units for association and clustering, since linkage in the cohort was strong. Among several hundred genotyped donors of the cohort, an average of approximately 240,000 unique TCR beta nucleotide sequences was sequenced per donor, of which about 18% were non-productive. General findings and caveats noted by the study authors: The presence/absence analyses assumed that sequencing depth was roughly uniform across donors, and that assumption may not be true. In the study, around 160 TCR beta chains were listed as associated with cytomegalovirus. In vitro tests confirmed that three of the cytomegalovirus-associated TCR beta chains recognize cytomegalovirus antigens. Most CMV-associated TCR beta chains appeared to be HLA-restricted in a later analysis, and the HLA associations seemed to be driven largely by CMV exposure. It was suggested by the authors that the approach could potentially be generalized to other disease states and immunological phenotypes. Across donors, most TCR sequences were observed very rarely, whereas some public TCRs were present in many individuals. A further reported finding was that TCR beta sequences accurately predicted the HLA-A and HLA-B alleles for most subjects in the first cohort. The 87-base-pair reads could not distinguish some IMGT-functional V segments, including TRBV6-2 and TRBV6-3, so those segments were excluded. The cohort was sequenced for TCR beta chains only, and without alpha or paired-chain data the features that could be detected were limited. A later analysis reported that several top co-occurrence clusters appeared linked to parvovirus B19, influenza, CMV and Epstein-Barr virus. In a later analysis, some 18,000 TCR beta sequences were associated with specific HLA alleles at a false discovery rate of 0.05. According to a later genetic analysis, donors in an Asian-associated ancestry cluster had fewer N-insertions in productive TCRs than the approximately 670-donor mean. A cluster of highly shared sequence variants was judged likely to represent a technical artifact of the sequencing pipeline. The classifier was reported to diagnose cytomegalovirus status with high specificity and sensitivity in both the original and validation cohorts. According to a later analysis, TCR association rates differed among HLA loci, with DRB1 alleles showing the most associated TCRs and HLA-C alleles showing the fewest. A later analysis found that HLA-associated TCR beta chains were more clonally expanded and had lower generation probabilities than equally common non-associated chains. In an earlier analysis of some 550 of the donors, most TCR beta V segments were observed in productive rearrangements about 87% or about 30% of the time, broadly matching IMGT annotations. When HLA alleles, especially DR and DQ, strongly co-occurred, attributing TCR associations to individual alleles was difficult. Linkage disequilibrium might explain the correlated functional status among segregating V segments, but an unknown experimental factor could not be ruled out. A later genetic analysis associated a missense DCLRE1C variant with V-gene and J-gene trimming of TCR beta chains, and an independent cohort replicated the association. Approximately 16 rarely observed V segments, including chromosome 9 orphons, were excluded from the earlier analysis of a few hundred of the donors because counts were too low. CMV serostatus was the only immune exposure information available for the cohort. HLA typing was unavailable for some donors at each locus, so association tests used only the typed subset.

The cohort comprised some 700 healthy bone marrow donors. At the time of sampling, all cohort members were nominally healthy, though unrecorded immune exposures were likely present. The donor was CMV seronegative and belonged to the group of several hundred seronegative cohort members. Each donor provided a peripheral blood sample, and peripheral blood mononuclear cells were used for TCR beta sequencing. The Qiagen DNeasy Blood Extraction Kit was used to extract genomic DNA from the blood cell samples. The library was made by the immunoSEQ multiplex PCR assay. The multiplex PCR relied on a mix of 60 forward primers for TCR Vbeta segments and 13 reverse primers for TCR Jbeta segments. The CDR3 region of rearranged TCR beta genes was amplified from genomic DNA by a multiplex PCR assay. Amplified TCR beta libraries were sequenced as 87-base-pair reads on the Illumina HiSeq System. The authors processed their data as follows. In a later analysis, 70 million to 95 million unique TCR beta chains were counted across the 500 to 850 repertoires, and roughly 9.9 million of these chains were shared by at least two donors. Raw reads were error-corrected and collapsed into unique sequences with a nearest-neighbor algorithm that merged closely related sequences to remove PCR and sequencing errors. Alignment of CDR3 sequences to IMGT reference sequences was used to assign V, D and J gene segments. For a sequence to be retained, a match of at least six nucleotides to both a V gene segment and a J gene segment was required. Rearrangements were classified as productive when the CDR3 lacked stop codons and remained in frame with V and J, and all other rearrangements were classified as non-productive. Following IMGT convention, CDR3 was defined as the stretch from the second conserved V-encoded cysteine up to the conserved J-encoded phenylalanine. Sequences without an unambiguous match to a single V gene segment were excluded from the earlier analysis of about 630 of the donors. An earlier analysis of 500 to 600 of the donors classified V segments as functional when productive rearrangements were above 56.7% and as segregating when the standard deviation between donors was above 5%. A statistical classification framework was built to diagnose cytomegalovirus status from the catalog of TCR beta chain sequences. In a later analysis, TCR nucleotide sequences were compared against IMGT/GENE-DB human TR gene sequences so that V and J genes could be assigned. Using the TCRdist pipeline, a later analysis assigned CDR3 sequences along with most-parsimonious VDJ recombination scenarios. In a later analysis, each TCR beta chain was defined by its CDR3 amino acid sequence together with its V-gene family, and reads without a unique V-gene family were excluded. To address suspected cross-contamination and a sequencing artifact, a later analysis removed approximately 590 highly shared, low-generation-probability nucleotide sequences. A later analysis calculated a clonal expansion index for each public chain from normalized within-repertoire ranks of inferred template counts. Generation probabilities in a later analysis came from a VDJ recombination model fitted to out-of-frame rearrangements, and those results were checked against IGoR. Hypergeometric tests were used in a later analysis to score TCR-TCR, TCR-HLA and TCR-CMV co-occurrence, with a repertoire-size bias correction applied to the TCR pairs. In a later analysis, false discovery rates were estimated by permuting HLA or CMV assignments 20 times. In a later analysis, co-occurring TCRs were grouped with DBSCAN, and TCRdist sequence similarity was added when clustering was performed within HLA-allele-positive subsets. For co-occurrence clustering, repertoires with fewer than 30,000 or more than 120,000 public chains were excluded, along with roughly 5 repertoires with anomalous nucleotide sharing. The immuneACCESS repertoire file appears here via TCRdb, limited to in-frame rearrangements. These files lack a portion of the clones; in checked studies, under half of the deficit traces to unresolved V genes, and the cause of the others is not known. That table is the source of V, J and clone size, and D and trimming were worked out from the DNA. The sample table records roughly 200,000 clones; more than 80% of these occur just once. The top ten hold 2.5% to 3% of the sample.

CDR1 SGHTA and CDR2 FQGNSA were looked up in the germline V gene. Trimming takes 5 bases off V and 8 bases off J; junction bases not matched to a gene: 5. Measured from the cysteine to the phenylalanine, the CDR3 is 13 residues long. The kept DNA is CDR3 alone, 39 bases in frame from the first base. On this clone: Its binding antigen is unknown. The input lacks base qualities; no much larger clone sits a single base away.

Material: PBMCs. The chain joins TRBV7-2 to TRBJ1-2, and 10 bases in between align with TRBD1. This TCR was sampled from a man aged 25 to 40 in good health and CMV-seronegative. This receptor has the CDR3 CASSQDRGRGYTF. The sequenced DNA: TGTGCCAGCAGCCAGGACAGGGGGAGAGGCTACACCTTC.